This TCR beta chain comes out of a study of T cell changes during pregnancy in multiple sclerosis. Sequencing was performed with immunoSEQ multiplex PCR; in TCRdb, only in-frame clones are kept and a portion is missing. The table has over 50,000 clones, 93% seen once; the top ten hold around 1.9%. The CDR3 spans 14 residues. Germline CDR1 and CDR2: SEHNR and FQNEAQ (reference sequence). V lost 5 bases and J lost 5, with 16 bases in between. The sequencing here drew on peripheral blood, taken in the second trimester of pregnancy. The V gene is TRBV7-9, the J gene TRBJ2-7; tentatively, D is TRBD1 (6 bases). The sequence derives from a female donor with multiple sclerosis, enrolled in a pregnancy study. For the CDR3, the DNA is TGTGCCAGCAGCCTAGTACAGGGTGCCCACGAGCAGTACTTC. This sequence encodes CASSLVQGAHEQYF. The variable domain in full, with the rest retrieved from reference TRBV7-9 and TRBJ2-7, is DTGVSQNPRHKITKRGQNVTFRCDPISEHNRLYWYRQTLGQGPEFLTYFQNEAQLEKSRLLSDRFSAERPKGSFSTLEIQRTEQGDSAMYLCASSLVQGAHEQYFGPGTRLTVT.